The T cell receptor (beta chain) described here comes from a study of blood T cells in healthy people across ages. Findings and caveats of the study: With donor CMV status unknown, expanded clonotype changes were possibly confounded.

Remarks on this clonotype: The antigen is unknown.

V was pared by 3 bases and J by 5 bases, with 8 bases between. The CDR3 is 12 amino acids. Germline CDR1 is DFQATT and CDR2 is SNEGSKA (reference sequence). Healthy Russian Caucasian donors spanned ages roughly 6 to 90 years. Per sample, extraction of total RNA gave at least 5 micrograms in every case. Next came a second PCR, run for about 6 to 11 cycles, which used a sample-barcoded 5' primer along with a J-beta primer mix. Carrying 12 random nucleotides, a template-switch adaptor labeled each individual cDNA molecule. MiXCR, run by TCRdb on the 5' RACE reads, gives a single entry per CDR3 protein. In the table there are approximately 940,000 distinct CDR3 sequences, around 48% of which are singletons.

The receptor was isolated from a man aged 25 to 40 in good health. What was sequenced was blood. The genes are TRBV20-1 and TRBJ2-1; D is unclear. The CDR3 DNA follows: TGCAGTGCTAGTTCCGGGCACAATGAGCAGTTCTTC. This sequence encodes CSASSGHNEQFF.